The rows below give T cell receptor beta chains drawn from one sample of a study of vaccination effects on CD4 cells after COVID-19. What these receptors recognize is not known. This table comes from immunoSEQ multiplex PCR, and its TCRdb copy is limited to in-frame clones, with some not included. The data contain approximately 30,000 clones, 70% to 85% of them singletons. Sequenced here: CD4+ T cells from PBMCs cultured without peptide, sampled after COVID-19 vaccination. The source is a human donor who received a COVID-19 vaccine. CDR3s leave out the opening cysteine and the closing phenylalanine or tryptophan.

TRBV29-1	TRBJ1-1	SVAGTPGTEAF
TRBV19	TRBJ2-1	ASGRRTSALVSSFNEQF
TRBV28	TRBJ2-1	ASRNQGAQGQF
TRBV19	TRBJ2-7	ASRRDAGPGGYEQY
TRBV28	TRBJ2-3	ASSSEAGQYTDTQY
TRBV3-1/TRBV3-2	TRBJ2-3	ASRESLASTDTQY
TRBV7-2	TRBJ1-1	ASSLGRGNTEAF
TRBV6-5	TRBJ1-2	ASRLTNYGYT
TRBV20-1	TRBJ2-5	SASGLAGRETQY
TRBV7-2	TRBJ2-1	ASSSPAIVQF
TRBV3-1/TRBV3-2	TRBJ1-3	ASSQATGSGNTIY
TRBV12-5	TRBJ1-1	ASGWDWTEAF
TRBV12-3/TRBV12-4	TRBJ1-1	ASSLTDTTEAF
TRBV7-2	TRBJ2-7	ASSLRGHEQY
TRBV9	TRBJ2-1	ASSVEAGKYYDEQF
TRBV7-9	TRBJ2-7	ASSPEGGSYEQY
TRBV7-2	TRBJ2-5	ASSLVIAGFETQY
TRBV6-5	TRBJ1-1	ASSYSGLTNTEAF
TRBV19	TRBJ1-1	ASSIGREAEAF
TRBV5-5	TRBJ1-3	ASSLGRGGSGNTIY
TRBV7-2	TRBJ1-6	ASAPDRGYNSPLH
TRBV21-1	TRBJ2-3	ASSPSRADTQY
TRBV2	TRBJ2-6	ASRAPDGAPGANVLT
TRBV21-1	TRBJ1-1	ASSKAEGLGTEAF